This T cell receptor beta chain originates from a study of long-term antiretroviral therapy in people with HIV. A word on this clone: Its matching antigen is unknown.

PBMC samples from each donor numbered at least one pre-ART and at least two post-ART. Study conclusions and caveats: Diversity measured after ART increased yet remained under transplant donor controls.

From germline, CDR1 is MGHRA and CDR2 YSYEKL. The CDR3 covers 13 residues. The germline V and J ends were trimmed by 4 bases and 4 bases, with 11 bases remaining between them. The run of the v3.0 immunoSEQ assay was at survey level. Target depth was roughly 35,000-55,000 T-cell genomes per sample. The method was immunoSEQ multiplex PCR; TCRdb's version includes in-frame clones alone and lacks a portion of them. The sample includes about 28,000 clones, around 90% of them seen just once. The chain couples TRBV4-1 to TRBJ2-7; perhaps D is TRBD1 or TRBD2 (5 bases each). The material was unsorted PBMCs, obtained 1.8 years after starting antiretroviral therapy. This receptor was obtained from a woman aged 18-29 years with HIV. CDR3 in DNA: TGCGCCAGCAGCCCCCGGGACCAATACGAGCAGTACTTC. It yields the protein CASSPRDQYEQYF.